This TCR beta chain was identified in a study of identical twins listed by TCRdb under 2016. Concerning the study at large: TCR alpha and beta repertoires from monozygotic twins, unrelated adults of various ages and cord blood were deep-sequenced to test whether fetal clonotypes persist. To rule out contamination, replicate twin experiments were performed at different times with different library preparation protocols. Points the paper makes about the study in general: Compared with coincidental sharing between unrelated individuals, an excess of low generation-probability sequences was observed among out-of-frame TCR alpha sequences shared between twins. Invariant T cells such as MAIT and iNKT could partly confound zero-insertion analyses, although diverse VJ usage argued against such confounding for most clonotypes. A weaker excess of twin sharing was found in beta out-of-frame sequences because the signal-to-noise ratio was lowered by fewer shared sequences. Because the same donors could not be followed over many years, the conclusions relied on cross-sectional statistical analysis. Fewer insertions were carried by abundant cord blood beta clonotypes, a similar but weaker trend appeared in young adult naive repertoires, and no such trend appeared in memory repertoires. Recombination models systematically underestimated out-of-frame TCR alpha sharing in monozygotic twins but agreed with sharing between unrelated individuals.

Including cysteine and phenylalanine, the CDR3 has 14 amino acids. Solely the CDR3 DNA is kept, with 42 bases framed from the first base. The germline V end is reduced by 5 bases and the J end by 6 bases; junction bases left unmatched: 9. Libraries were built with 5' RACE. This sample was sequenced with an Illumina HiSeq 2000. Template switching introduced a universal primer binding site; the final cDNA contained a unique molecular identifier, enabling accurate counting of TCR cDNA molecules. First-strand cDNA for TCR alpha and beta chains was synthesized from specific primers in the conserved constant-segment region. To control for contamination, every cDNA library was double barcoded, receiving both a SMART-Mk sample barcode and Illumina barcodes. TruSeq adapter sequences along with Illumina sample barcodes were introduced in two successive PCR steps. The Illumina HiSeq platform was used with custom primers to sequence TCR alpha and beta cDNA libraries. As for how the authors treated the data: MiGEC processed the raw reads to extract unique molecular identifiers, while MiXCR was used to determine the CDR3 positions. Recombination models were inferred per individual with the repgenHMM and IGoR tools using an EM algorithm. The tcR package in R was used for shared clonotype analysis, with sharing normalized by the product of cloneset sizes. To study raw recombination free of thymic and clonal selection effects, out-of-frame nonproductive sequences were analyzed. The public sequencing data were trimmed at Q25 with fastp and processed into clonotypes with MiXCR by TCRdb, which kept only in-frame beta chains. Under each unique CDR3 protein, matching rows form one entry showing the most common genes and DNA. The V and J calls were not made by the authors but by TCRdb's processing. For this sample there are 500,000 to 550,000 distinct CDR3 sequences; roughly a fifth appear just once. Together, the top ten hold about 0.93% of the sample.

Every donor in the study was a healthy Caucasian. The twin cohort comprised three pairs of female monozygotic twins, all aged roughly 18 to 30 years. Positive isolation kits from Invitrogen were used to isolate CD4+ and CD8+ T cell populations. This clonotype was picked up a small number of times. Its recognized antigen is unknown. Base qualities are not provided; no much larger clone lies one nucleotide away. The data were also submitted as part of a second study, on T cells expressing NK-cell markers. According to the second study: In sorted CD3+CD56+NKG2C+, CD3+CD56+NKG2C- and CD3+CD56-NKG2C+ T-cell subsets from about eight donors, TCR beta-chain repertoires were profiled. Among the eight sequenced donors, seven were HCMV-seropositive and one was HCMV-seronegative. To restrict sorting to alphabetaTCR-expressing T cells, an anti-gammadeltaTCR antibody was added in several experiments. In over five donors, the dominant CD3+CD56+NKG2C+ clonotypes were among the top 10 CD8+ clonotypes and accounted for about 1.0-7.5% of CD8+ T cells. Those dominant clonotypes were again the most abundant among CD3+CD56-NKG2C+ cells in a few donors, at about 28.3-60.1%. Whether the expanded NKG2C-expressing T cell clones were specific for HCMV antigens remained unclear. The eight sequenced donors were randomly selected healthy volunteers, three men and five women. To determine HCMV serostatus, a commercial ELISA kit was used to detect HCMV-specific IgG in serum. Reads were demultiplexed and grouped by UMI with MIGEC, and clonotypes were assembled and quantified with MiTCR. To exclude erroneous sequences, any TCR cDNA sequence not supported by at least two reads was discarded. The tcR package was used for downstream repertoire analysis, and clonotypes were matched between fractions using CDR3 nucleotide sequence together with V segment. VDJmatch was used to annotate antigen specificity against VDJdb, with one amino acid substitution in CDR3 allowed.

The sequence was collected from a young woman in good health. In this chain, TRBV12-3 or TRBV12-4 is recombined with TRBJ1-1; 7 of the junction bases match TRBD1. Sequenced input: CD4+ T cells sorted from blood. The nucleotides read TGTGCCAGCAGTGTTCAACAGGGGAGGGCTGAAGCTTTCTTT. This is translated as CASSVQQGRAEAFF.